Sequencing of this T cell receptor beta chain was carried out in a study of T cells after yellow fever vaccination. The study, taken as a whole, reports: At less than 97% for CD4 and approximately 88% for CD8, most primary-vaccination clones showed up again after the booster.

V was shortened by 4 bases and J by 3 bases, with 13 bases between the two germline ends. CDR1 and CDR2 (germline): MGHDK, SYGVNS. This CDR3 spans 15 amino acids. A note on this clonotype: Its target is unknown.

From the 5' RACE reads, TCRdb called clonotypes with MiXCR, one entry per CDR3 protein. The sample lists 300,000 to 400,000 distinct CDR3 sequences, about 10% occurring once. This TCR came from a man younger than 30 who received the YFV17D yellow fever vaccine. This chain uses TRBV25-1 with TRBJ2-1, with unresolved D. The sequencing used CD4+ T cells sorted from PBMCs, collected 45 days after the yellow fever booster vaccination. CDR3 in DNA: TGTGCCAGCAGTGGTGGCAGCCGAAACTACAATGAGCAGTTCTTC. Amino acid sequence: CASSGGSRNYNEQFF.